Detailed here is one T cell receptor beta chain. Its antigen is undetermined. Germline CDR1 reads SEHNR; CDR2 reads FQNEAQ (reference sequence). V lost 2 bases, J lost 5 bases, and 7 bases lay in between. This CDR3 is built from 13 residues. The authors used template switching to add a universal primer site and gave cDNA unique molecular identifiers. TCRdb recomputed calls from the 5' RACE reads with MiXCR, one row per CDR3 protein. Among about 1.7 million distinct CDR3 sequences listed, 32% were seen once. The data were obtained in a study of identical twins. Study findings and constraints: For out-of-frame alpha sequences shared by twins, low generation probability was in excess. High-abundance cord blood beta clonotypes had fewer insertions; memory repertoires showed none.

The specimen was cord blood. This receptor was obtained from a newborn girl in good health. The V call is TRBV7-9, the J call TRBJ1-5; no clear D. The CDR3 is CASSLRFDQPQHF. The CDR3 region has the DNA TGTGCCAGCAGCTTACGGTTTGATCAGCCCCAGCATTTT.